This T cell receptor (beta chain) came from a study of blood T cell repertoires in COVID-19. Per the original data handling: Reference gene primer amplification gave nucleated cell count estimates. Here immunoSEQ multiplex PCR was the method, and the copy in TCRdb shows in-frame clones only, minus some. Clone size and the V and J calls come from that table; the DNA yielded D and trimming. The table shows a few hundred thousand clones, with 65% to 85% occurring only once. The table lists this clone with a few counts. Specimen: peripheral blood. The origin of this receptor is a woman aged 80 or over with acute or convalescent COVID-19.

CDR3 sequence: CASSYSSGSSYEQYF. CDR3 sequence (DNA): TGTGCCAGCAGTTACTCTTCCGGGAGCTCCTACGAGCAGTACTTC. V usage is TRBV6-5 and J usage is TRBJ2-7; D is possibly TRBD2 (6 bases). V lost 0 bases to trimming and J lost 0 bases, with 9 bases between them. CDR1 is MNHEY, CDR2 SVGAGI, per germline. CDR3 length equals 15 residues.